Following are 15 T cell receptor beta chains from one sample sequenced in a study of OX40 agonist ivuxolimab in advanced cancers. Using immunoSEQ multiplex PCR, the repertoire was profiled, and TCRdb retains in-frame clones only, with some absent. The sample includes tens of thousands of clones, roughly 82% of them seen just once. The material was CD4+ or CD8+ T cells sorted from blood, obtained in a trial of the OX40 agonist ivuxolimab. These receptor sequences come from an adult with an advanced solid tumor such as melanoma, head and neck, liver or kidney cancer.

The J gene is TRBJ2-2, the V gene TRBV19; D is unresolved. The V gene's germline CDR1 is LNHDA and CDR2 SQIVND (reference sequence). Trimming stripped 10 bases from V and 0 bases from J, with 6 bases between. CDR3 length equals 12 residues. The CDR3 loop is CATQTNTGELFF. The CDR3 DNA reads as TGTGCCACTCAAACGAACACCGGGGAGCTGTTTTTT.

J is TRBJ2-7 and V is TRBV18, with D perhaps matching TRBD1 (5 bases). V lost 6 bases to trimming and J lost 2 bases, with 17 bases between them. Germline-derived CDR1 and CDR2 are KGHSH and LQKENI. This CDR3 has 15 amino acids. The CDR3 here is CASSPGPSRTYEQYF. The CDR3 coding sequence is TGTGCCAGCTCCCCAGGGCCATCGAGAACCTACGAGCAGTACTTC.

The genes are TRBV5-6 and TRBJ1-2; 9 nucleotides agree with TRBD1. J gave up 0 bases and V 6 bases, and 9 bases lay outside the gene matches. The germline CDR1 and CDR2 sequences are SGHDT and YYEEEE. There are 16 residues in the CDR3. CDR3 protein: CASKRSDRGANYGYTF. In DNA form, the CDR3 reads TGTGCCAGCAAACGCTCGGACAGGGGAGCTAACTATGGCTACACCTTC.

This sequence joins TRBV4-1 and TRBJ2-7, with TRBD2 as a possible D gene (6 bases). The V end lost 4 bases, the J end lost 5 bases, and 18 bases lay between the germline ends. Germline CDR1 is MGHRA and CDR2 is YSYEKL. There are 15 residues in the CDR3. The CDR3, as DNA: TGCGCCAGCAGCCGGACGGCAGGGAGGTCCGACGAGCAGTACTTC. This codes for CASSRTAGRSDEQYF.

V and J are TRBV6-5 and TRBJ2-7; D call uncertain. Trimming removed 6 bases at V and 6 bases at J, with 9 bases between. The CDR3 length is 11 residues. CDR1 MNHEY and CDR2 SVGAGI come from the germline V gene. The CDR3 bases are TGTGCCAGCAGCCCCCTTCTCGAGCAGTACTTC. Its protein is CASSPLLEQYF.

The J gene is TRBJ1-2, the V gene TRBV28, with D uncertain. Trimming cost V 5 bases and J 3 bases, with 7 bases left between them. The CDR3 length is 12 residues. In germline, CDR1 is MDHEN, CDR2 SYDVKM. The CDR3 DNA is TGTGCCAGCAGTACTCTATACTATGGCTACACCTTC. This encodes CASSTLYYGYTF.

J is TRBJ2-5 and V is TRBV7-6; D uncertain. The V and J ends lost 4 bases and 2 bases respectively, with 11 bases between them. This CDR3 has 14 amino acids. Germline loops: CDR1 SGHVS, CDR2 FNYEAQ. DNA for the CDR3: TGTGCCAGCAGCTCCGCTCAGCCGCAAGAGACCCAGTACTTC. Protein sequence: CASSSAQPQETQYF.

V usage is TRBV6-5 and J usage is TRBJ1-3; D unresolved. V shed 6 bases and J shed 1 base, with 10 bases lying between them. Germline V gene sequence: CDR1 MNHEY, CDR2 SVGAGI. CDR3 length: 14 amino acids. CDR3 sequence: CASSLSSSGNTIYF. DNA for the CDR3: TGTGCCAGCAGCTTGTCTTCTTCTGGAAACACCATATATTTT.

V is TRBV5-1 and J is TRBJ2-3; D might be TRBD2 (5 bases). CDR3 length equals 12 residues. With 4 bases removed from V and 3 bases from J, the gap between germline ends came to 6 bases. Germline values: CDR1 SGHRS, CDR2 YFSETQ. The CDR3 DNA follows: TGCGCCAGCAGCCCGGGGACAGATACGCAGTATTTT. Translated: CASSPGTDTQYF.

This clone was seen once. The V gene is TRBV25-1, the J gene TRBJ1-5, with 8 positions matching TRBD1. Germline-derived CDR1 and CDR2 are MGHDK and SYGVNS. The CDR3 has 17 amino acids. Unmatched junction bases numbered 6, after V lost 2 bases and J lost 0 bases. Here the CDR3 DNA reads TGTGCCAGCAGTGAAACGACAGGGGATCATAGCAATCAGCCCCAGCATTTT. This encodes CASSETTGDHSNQPQHF. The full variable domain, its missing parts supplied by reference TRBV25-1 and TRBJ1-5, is EADIYQTPRYLVIGTGKKITLECSQTMGHDKMYWYQQDPGMELHLIHYSYGVNSTEKGDLSSESTVSRIRTEHFPLTLESARPSHTSQYLCASSETTGDHSNQPQHFGDGTRLSIL.

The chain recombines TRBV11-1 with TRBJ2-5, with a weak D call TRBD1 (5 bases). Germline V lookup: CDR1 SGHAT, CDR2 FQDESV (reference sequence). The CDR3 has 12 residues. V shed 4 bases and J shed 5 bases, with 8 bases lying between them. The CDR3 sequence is CASSSNRETQYF. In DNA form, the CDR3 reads TGTGCCAGCAGCTCCAACAGGGAGACCCAGTACTTC.

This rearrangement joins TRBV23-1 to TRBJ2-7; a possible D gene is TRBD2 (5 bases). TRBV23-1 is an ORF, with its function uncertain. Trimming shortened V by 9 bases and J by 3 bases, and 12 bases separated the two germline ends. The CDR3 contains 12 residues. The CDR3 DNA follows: TGCGCCAGTTCGGTTGGGAGCTACGAGCAGTACTTC. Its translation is CASSVGSYEQYF.

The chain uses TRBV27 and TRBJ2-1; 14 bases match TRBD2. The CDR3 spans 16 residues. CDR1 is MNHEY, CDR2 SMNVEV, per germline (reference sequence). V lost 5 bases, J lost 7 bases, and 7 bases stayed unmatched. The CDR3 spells CASSKRLAGGPNEQFF. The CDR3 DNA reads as TGTGCCAGCAGTAAACGACTAGCGGGGGGGCCTAATGAGCAGTTCTTC.

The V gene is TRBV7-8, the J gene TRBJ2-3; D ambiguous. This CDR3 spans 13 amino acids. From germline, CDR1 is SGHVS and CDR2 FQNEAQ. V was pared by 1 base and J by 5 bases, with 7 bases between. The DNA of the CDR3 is TGTGCCAGCAGCTTAGAATATAAAGATACGCAGTATTTT. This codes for CASSLEYKDTQYF.

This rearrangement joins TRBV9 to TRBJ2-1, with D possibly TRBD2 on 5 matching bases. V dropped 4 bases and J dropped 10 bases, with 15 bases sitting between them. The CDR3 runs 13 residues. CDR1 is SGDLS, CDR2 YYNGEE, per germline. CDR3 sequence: CASSILEGREQFF. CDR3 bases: TGTGCCAGCAGCATACTAGAAGGCAGGGAGCAGTTCTTC.